This T cell receptor (beta chain) was identified in a study of shared clonotypes between healthy human individuals. At the level of the study: For every donor, three CD4 naive, three CD4 memory, two CD8 naive and one CD8 memory plates were used. Points from the study as a whole: Estimated richness was generally greater in naive than memory subsets. Among non-shared clonotypes, generation probabilities were lower than among those shared by all four donors.

Per the study methods: Because ImmunoSEQ provided only junction sequences with no quality scores, the filtering differed. TCRdb's table, derived via immunoSEQ multiplex PCR, lists solely in-frame clones and lacks some. The V and J calls and clone size were taken over from that table, and D and trimming were inferred from the DNA. The sample contains about 2 million clones, approximately 94% of which appear only once. Between the trimmed V and J ends, which lost 0 bases and 7 bases, there was a span of 14 bases. The germline V gene has CDR1 SGDLS and CDR2 YYNGEE. The CDR3 runs 15 residues. Turning to this clone: The antigen remains undetermined.

Selected positively for CCR7 and CD45RO-negative, naive CD8 cells excluded terminally differentiated effector memory CD45RA+ cells. This chain connects TRBV9 to TRBJ2-1; D possibly corresponds to TRBD2 (5 bases). The sequencing input was naive CD8+ T cells sorted from blood. The clonotype originates from a man between 18 and 29 years old in good health. This CDR3 is CASSVEVSPGNEQFF. The CDR3 region has the DNA TGTGCCAGCAGCGTAGAGGTTAGCCCGGGGAATGAGCAGTTCTTC.